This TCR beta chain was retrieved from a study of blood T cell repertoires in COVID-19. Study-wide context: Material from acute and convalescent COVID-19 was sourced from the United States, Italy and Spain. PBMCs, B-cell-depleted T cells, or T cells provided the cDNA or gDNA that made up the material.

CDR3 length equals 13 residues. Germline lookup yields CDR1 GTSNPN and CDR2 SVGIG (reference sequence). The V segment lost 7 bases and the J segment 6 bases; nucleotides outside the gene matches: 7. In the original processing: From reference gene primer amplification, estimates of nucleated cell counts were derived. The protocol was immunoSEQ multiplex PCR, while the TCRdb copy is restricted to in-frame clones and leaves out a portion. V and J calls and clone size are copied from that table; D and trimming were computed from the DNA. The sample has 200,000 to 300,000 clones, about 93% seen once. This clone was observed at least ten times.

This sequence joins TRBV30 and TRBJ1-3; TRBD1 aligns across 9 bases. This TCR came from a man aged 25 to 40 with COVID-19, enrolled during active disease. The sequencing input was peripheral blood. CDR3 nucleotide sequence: TGTGCCTTGGACAGGGGAGTAGTAAACACCATATATTTT. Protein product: CALDRGVVNTIYF.